This passage covers 17 T cell receptor beta chains from one sample sequenced in a study of cytomegalovirus exposure and HLA in healthy donors. PCR involved 60 Vbeta and 13 Jbeta primers. Sequencing used immunoSEQ multiplex PCR; TCRdb keeps in-frame clones, though not all of them. Altogether under 35,000 clones are present, 35% to 50% being singletons, with the ten largest covering less than 2%. The sequenced sample was PBMCs. The receptors shown here come from a woman between 45 and 60 years old in good health and CMV-seronegative.

With regard to this clone: A junction boundary mismatches the germline segment, possibly from a read error. The J gene is TRBJ2-4, the V gene TRBV11-2, with 14 bases matching TRBD2. CDR3 length: 16 residues. Germline V gives CDR1 SGHAT, CDR2 FQNNGV. CDR3 amino acids: CASSSTSGGARNIQYF. CDR3 nucleotide sequence: TGTGCCAGCAGCTCGACTAGCGGGGGGGCCAGAAACATTCAGTACTTC.

The CDR3 here is CASSLSLRPGYDSPLHF. In nucleotides, the CDR3 is TGCGCCAGCAGCTTGTCCCTGAGGCCGGGATATGATTCACCCCTCCACTTT. The chain links TRBV5-1 to TRBJ1-6; D not certain. Germline-derived CDR1 and CDR2 are SGHRS and YFSETQ. The CDR3 length is 17 residues. The V and J ends lost 1 base and 8 bases respectively, with 19 bases between them. Variable domain in full (rest from reference TRBV5-1 and TRBJ1-6): KAGVTQTPRYLIKTRGQQVTLSCSPISGHRSVSWYQQTPGQGLQFLFEYFSETQRNKGNFPGRFSGRQFSNSRSEMNVSTLELGDSALYLCASSLSLRPGYDSPLHFGNGTRLTVT.

This chain uses TRBV6-1 with TRBJ1-1; 8 bases are a match to TRBD1. The germline gives CDR1 MNHNS, CDR2 SASEGT. The CDR3 is 14 residues long. V gave up 6 bases and J gave up 4 bases; unmatched junction bases: 7. CDR3 loop: CASRPGQGGTEAFF. CDR3 nucleotide sequence: TGTGCCAGCAGACCTGGACAGGGAGGCACTGAAGCTTTCTTT.

The rearrangement links TRBV5-4 to TRBJ2-7; TRBD2 agrees at 10 bases. V shed 0 bases and J 0 bases; nucleotides not matched to a gene: 6. CDR3 length: 17 residues. The germline gives CDR1 SGHNT, CDR2 YYREEE (reference sequence). The CDR3 loop reads CASSLGLAGALSYEQYF. The CDR3 DNA follows: TGTGCCAGCAGCTTGGGTCTAGCGGGAGCCCTCTCCTACGAGCAGTACTTC.

The V call is TRBV7-6, the J call TRBJ2-3; 8 nucleotides match TRBD2. CDR3 length equals 14 residues. The V and J ends lost 5 bases and 6 bases, in that order; junction bases with no gene match: 7. Germline assignment: CDR1 SGHVS and CDR2 FNYEAQ. CDR3 nucleotide sequence: TGTGCCAGCAGCCCGACTAGCGCCGGTGATACGCAGTATTTT. It translates to CASSPTSAGDTQYF.

This clone has only a few counts. The V gene is TRBV7-8, the J gene TRBJ2-2; tentatively, D is TRBD1 (5 bases). V lost 5 bases, J lost 7 bases, and 14 bases lay in between. This CDR3 region has 14 residues. Germline CDR1 reads SGHVS; CDR2 reads FQNEAQ. The CDR3 nucleotides read TGTGCCAGCAGCCCCAGGGTAGGTGGCGGGGAGCTGTTTTTT. It encodes CASSPRVGGGELFF.

This chain joins TRBV19 and TRBJ2-1; 7 bases agree with TRBD2. This CDR3 is built from 14 residues. V shed 9 bases and J 8 bases; nucleotides not matched to a gene: 13. CDR1 and CDR2 from the germline V gene are LNHDA and SQIVND (reference sequence). In DNA form, the CDR3 reads TGTGCCAGCGCCACCTTGCGGGAGCGAGATGAGCAGTTCTTC. It yields the protein CASATLRERDEQFF.

This chain connects TRBV19 to TRBJ2-3; TRBD2 aligns across 12 bases. This CDR3 contains 15 residues. The junction had 7 bases not matched to a gene; V was cut back by 8 bases and J by 4 bases. Germline loops: CDR1 LNHDA, CDR2 SQIVND (reference sequence). CDR3 loop: CASGRTSGEADTQYF. The CDR3 nucleotides read TGTGCCAGTGGGAGGACTAGCGGGGAGGCAGATACGCAGTATTTT.

The chain is built from TRBV4-1 and TRBJ2-5; TRBD2 aligns across 8 bases. The CDR3 contains 16 residues. The V segment lost 0 bases and the J segment 2 bases; nucleotides outside the gene matches: 5. CDR1 is MGHRA, CDR2 YSYEKL, per germline. This CDR3 is CASSQEGSGGQETQYF. CDR3 coding DNA: TGCGCCAGCAGCCAAGAAGGCAGCGGGGGACAAGAGACCCAGTACTTC.

This clone was recorded a few times. The chain's CDR3 is CARGVGVGLDEQYF. The CDR3 DNA follows: TGTGCCAGAGGGGTGGGGGTGGGACTGGATGAGCAGTACTTC. The chain joins TRBV5-3 to TRBJ2-7, with D tentatively TRBD2 (6 bases). TRBV5-3 carries the ORF label, with uncertain function. The CDR3 runs to 14 residues. V lost 7 bases, J lost 7 bases, and 21 bases lay in between.

The gene calls are TRBV4-1 and TRBJ2-7; no definite D call. The length of the CDR3 is 15 residues. CDR1 and CDR2 from the germline V gene are MGHRA and YSYEKL. The V gene lost 1 base and the J gene lost 2 bases, with 12 bases spanning the gap. The CDR3 loop is CASSQVYNLPYEQYF. The CDR3 DNA follows: TGCGCCAGCAGCCAAGTTTACAACCTGCCCTACGAGCAGTACTTC.

J is TRBJ2-7 and V is TRBV11-2; 11 bases fit TRBD2. The CDR3 runs 18 residues. Trimming removed 0 bases from V and 0 bases from J; junction bases left unmatched: 7. Germline V gene lookup returns CDR1 SGHAT and CDR2 FQNNGV. CDR3 loop: CASSLEVAGGPSSYEQYF. The CDR3 DNA is TGTGCCAGCAGCTTAGAAGTAGCGGGGGGGCCGAGCTCCTACGAGCAGTACTTC.

This clone was recorded a few times. The V call is TRBV11-2, the J call TRBJ2-5, with a possible D match to TRBD1 (5 bases). Germline V gene sequence: CDR1 SGHAT, CDR2 FQNNGV. The CDR3 loop spans 15 amino acids. V dropped 0 bases and J dropped 5 bases, with 13 bases sitting between them. DNA of the CDR3: TGTGCCAGCAGCTTAGATAAGGCAGGGTGGGAGACCCAGTACTTC. This translates into CASSLDKAGWETQYF.

The rearrangement uses TRBV5-6 and TRBJ1-2; D possibly corresponds to TRBD1 (6 bases). Between the trimmed V and J ends, which lost 1 base and 9 bases, there was a span of 13 bases. Germline CDR1 reads SGHDT; CDR2 reads YYEEEE. This CDR3 has 13 residues. For the CDR3, the DNA is TGTGCCAGCAGCTTGTCCGAGGGGACAAGCTACACCTTC. Translation gives CASSLSEGTSYTF. Complete variable domain (other parts from reference TRBV5-6 and TRBJ1-2): DAGVTQSPTHLIKTRGQQVTLRCSPKSGHDTVSWYQQALGQGPQFIFQYYEEEERQRGNFPDRFSGHQFPNYSSELNVNALLLGDSALYLCASSLSEGTSYTFGSGTRLTVV.

The genes are TRBV28 and TRBJ2-2; TRBD2 matches 10 bases. The CDR3 runs 15 residues. Germline CDR1 reads MDHEN; CDR2 reads SYDVKM. V dropped 6 bases and J dropped 5; count of bases not matched to a gene: 6. In nucleotides, the CDR3 is TGTGCCAGCAGACCCAGCGGGAGGGGGACCGGGGAGCTGTTTTTT. Amino acid sequence: CASRPSGRGTGELFF.

This clone was seen a single time. The chain employs TRBV30 and TRBJ1-1; D is unresolved. This CDR3 is built from 12 residues. The ends were cut back, 1 base at V and 5 bases at J, with 8 bases in the middle. CDR1 GTSNPN and CDR2 SVGIG come from the germline V gene (reference sequence). CDR3 amino acids: CAWSDSKTEAFF. The DNA of the CDR3 is TGTGCCTGGAGTGACAGCAAGACTGAAGCTTTCTTT.

The chain carries TRBV19 and TRBJ2-4, with D perhaps matching TRBD1 (6 bases). The CDR3 has 13 amino acids. CDR1 LNHDA and CDR2 SQIVND come from the germline V gene (reference sequence). V shed 6 bases and J shed 8 bases, with 14 bases lying between them. CDR3: CASSTGLVDIQYF. The CDR3 nucleotides are TGTGCCAGTAGCACAGGGCTAGTAGACATTCAGTACTTC.